Included here is one T cell receptor (beta chain) sequence, with context. This clonotype came up many times. Its target antigen remains unknown. Qualities for individual bases were not recorded, and no much larger clone is one base off. Library preparation used PCR. The run used an Illumina HiSeq 2500. TCR library preparation used molecular barcoding, with unique molecular identifiers applied to normalize quantification of the TCRbeta repertoire. Clones were called with MiXCR by TCRdb after fastp trimmed the public reads at Q25, and only in-frame beta chains were retained. Every distinct CDR3 protein forms one entry, paired with its most common genes and DNA. This sample comprises hundreds of thousands of distinct CDR3 sequences, around 13% of them detected only once. Around 0.76% of the sample belongs to the ten largest clones. CDR1 SGHRS and CDR2 YFSETQ were looked up in the germline V gene. For this chain, trimming is 1 base at the V end and 0 bases at the J end, and the number of junction bases without a gene match is 17. The CDR3 measures 20 amino acids from cysteine to phenylalanine. Only CDR3 DNA is held: 60 bases, read in frame from base 1.

The sample belongs to a study of T-cell reconstitution after alpha-beta-depleted transplantation in children (dated by TCRdb to the mid-2010s). About the investigation overall: The study quantitatively tracked T-cell immune reconstitution after TCRalphabeta/CD19-depleted allogeneic hematopoietic cell transplantation in children using TCR repertoire profiling.

This specimen's treatment or condition label, interpreted: allogeneic hematopoietic cell transplantation with graft depleted of TCRalphabeta T cells and CD19 B cells. The transplant recipients were children given TCRalphabeta/CD19-depleted allogeneic hematopoietic cell grafts. What the study reported, not specific to this receptor: Apparently early alphabetaT-cell count recovery about two months after transplant reportedly relied on only several hundred rapidly expanded clones derived from non-depleted graft cells. In some patients, high TCRbeta diversity at day 60 was attributed to recipient T cells and intrathymic progenitors that had survived conditioning. Hyperexpanded clone frequencies declined over subsequent months; after one year, T-cell counts and TCRbeta diversity were mostly attributed to newly produced T cells.

The starting material was PBMCs, obtained before TCRalphabeta/CD19-depleted stem cell transplant. This clonotype originated in a girl aged 2 to 9 with congenital amegakaryocytic thrombocytopenia, due to receive a stem cell transplant. The chain is encoded by TRBV5-1 joined to TRBJ2-3; TRBD2 lines up with 7 middle nucleotides. Read as DNA, the sequence is TGCGCCAGCAGCTTGCCGATCTCGCTAGCGGAACGTGCCAGCACAGATACGCAGTATTTT. It is translated as CASSLPISLAERASTDTQYF.